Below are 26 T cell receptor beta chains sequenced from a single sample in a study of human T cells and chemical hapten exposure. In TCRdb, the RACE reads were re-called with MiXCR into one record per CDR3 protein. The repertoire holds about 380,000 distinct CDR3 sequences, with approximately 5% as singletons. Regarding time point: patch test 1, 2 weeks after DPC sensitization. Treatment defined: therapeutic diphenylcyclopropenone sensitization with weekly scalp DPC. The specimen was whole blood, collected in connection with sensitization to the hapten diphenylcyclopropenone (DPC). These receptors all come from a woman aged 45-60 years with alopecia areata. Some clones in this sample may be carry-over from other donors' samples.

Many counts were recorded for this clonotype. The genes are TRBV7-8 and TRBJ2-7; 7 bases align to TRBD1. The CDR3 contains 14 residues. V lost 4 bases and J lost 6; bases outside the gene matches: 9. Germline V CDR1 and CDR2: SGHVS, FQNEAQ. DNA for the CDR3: TGTGCCAGCAGCTCTTACAGGGGCCTGGGCGAGCAGTACTTC. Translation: CASSSYRGLGEQYF.

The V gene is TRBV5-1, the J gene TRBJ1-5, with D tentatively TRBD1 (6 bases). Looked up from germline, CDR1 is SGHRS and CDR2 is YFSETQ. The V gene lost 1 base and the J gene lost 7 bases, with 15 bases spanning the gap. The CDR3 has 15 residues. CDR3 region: CASSLSGGEEQPQHF. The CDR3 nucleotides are TGCGCCAGCAGCTTGAGTGGGGGCGAGGAACAGCCCCAGCATTTT. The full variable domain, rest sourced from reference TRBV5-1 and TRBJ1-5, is KAGVTQTPRYLIKTRGQQVTLSCSPISGHRSVSWYQQTPGQGLQFLFEYFSETQRNKGNFPGRFSGRQFSNSRSEMNVSTLELGDSALYLCASSLSGGEEQPQHFGDGTRLSIL.

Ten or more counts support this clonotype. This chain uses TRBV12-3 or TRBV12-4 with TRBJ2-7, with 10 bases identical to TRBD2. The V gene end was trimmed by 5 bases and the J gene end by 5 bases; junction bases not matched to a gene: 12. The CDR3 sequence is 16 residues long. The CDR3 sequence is CASSPGIAGGLHEQYF. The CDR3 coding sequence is TGTGCCAGCAGTCCAGGTATAGCGGGAGGTCTCCACGAGCAGTACTTC.

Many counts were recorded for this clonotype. CDR3 region: CSSEAGPGQPQHF. DNA for the CDR3: TGCAGCTCGGAAGCAGGGCCAGGGCAGCCCCAGCATTTT. This chain uses TRBV29-1 with TRBJ1-5; D may be TRBD1 (5 bases). Trimming took off 8 bases at V and 7 bases at J, with 18 bases between the two ends. The CDR3 contains 13 residues. CDR1 is SQVTM, CDR2 ANQGSEA, per germline.

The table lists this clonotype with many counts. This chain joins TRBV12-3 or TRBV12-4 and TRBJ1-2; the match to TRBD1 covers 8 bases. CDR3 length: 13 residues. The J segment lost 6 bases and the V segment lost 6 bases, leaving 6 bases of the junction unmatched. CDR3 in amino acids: CASSSQGANGYTF. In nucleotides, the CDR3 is TGTGCCAGCAGCAGCCAGGGGGCCAATGGCTACACCTTC.

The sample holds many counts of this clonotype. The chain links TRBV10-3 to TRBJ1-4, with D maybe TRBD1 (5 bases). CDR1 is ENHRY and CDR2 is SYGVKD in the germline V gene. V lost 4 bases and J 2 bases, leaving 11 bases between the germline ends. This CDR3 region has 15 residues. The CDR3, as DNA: TGTGCCATCAGTGGCCTACAGGTGACTAATGAAAAACTGTTTTTT. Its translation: CAISGLQVTNEKLFF.

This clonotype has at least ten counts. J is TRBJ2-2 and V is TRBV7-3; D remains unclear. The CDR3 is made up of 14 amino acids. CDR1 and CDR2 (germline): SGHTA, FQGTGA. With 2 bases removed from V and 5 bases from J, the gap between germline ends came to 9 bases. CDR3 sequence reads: CASSLFLRTGELFF. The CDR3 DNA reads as TGTGCCAGCAGCTTATTTCTGAGGACCGGGGAGCTGTTTTTT. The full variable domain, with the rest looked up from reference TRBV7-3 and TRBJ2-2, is GAGVSQTPSNKVTEKGKYVELRCDPISGHTALYWYRQSLGQGPEFLIYFQGTGAADDSGLPNDRFFAVRPEGSVSTLKIQRTERGDSAVYLCASSLFLRTGELFFGEGSRLTVL.

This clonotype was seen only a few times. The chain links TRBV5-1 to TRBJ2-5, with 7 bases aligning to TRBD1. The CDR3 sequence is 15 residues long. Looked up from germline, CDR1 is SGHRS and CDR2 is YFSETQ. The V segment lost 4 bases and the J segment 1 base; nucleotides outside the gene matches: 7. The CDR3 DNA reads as TGCGCCAGCAGCCCCACAGGGGACCTCCAAGAGACCCAGTACTTC. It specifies CASSPTGDLQETQYF.

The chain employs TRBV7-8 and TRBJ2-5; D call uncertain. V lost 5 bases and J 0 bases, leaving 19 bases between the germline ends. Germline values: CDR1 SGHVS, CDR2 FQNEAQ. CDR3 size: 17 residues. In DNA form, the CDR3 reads TGTGCCAGCAGCCCTCCTGTGGCCCAAGGATACCAAGAGACCCAGTACTTC. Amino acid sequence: CASSPPVAQGYQETQYF. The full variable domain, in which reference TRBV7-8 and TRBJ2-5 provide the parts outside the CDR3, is GAGVSQSPRYKVAKRGQDVALRCDPISGHVSLFWYQQALGQGPEFLTYFQNEAQLDKSGLPSDRFFAERPEGSVSTLKIQRTQQEDSAVYLCASSPPVAQGYQETQYFGPGTRLLVL.

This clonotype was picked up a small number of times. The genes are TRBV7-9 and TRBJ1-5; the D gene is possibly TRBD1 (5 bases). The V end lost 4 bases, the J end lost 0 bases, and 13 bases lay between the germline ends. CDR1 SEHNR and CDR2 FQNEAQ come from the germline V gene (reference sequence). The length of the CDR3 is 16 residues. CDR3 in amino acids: CASSSGGTISNQPQHF. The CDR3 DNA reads TGTGCCAGCAGCTCCGGGGGAACGATTAGCAATCAGCCCCAGCATTTT.

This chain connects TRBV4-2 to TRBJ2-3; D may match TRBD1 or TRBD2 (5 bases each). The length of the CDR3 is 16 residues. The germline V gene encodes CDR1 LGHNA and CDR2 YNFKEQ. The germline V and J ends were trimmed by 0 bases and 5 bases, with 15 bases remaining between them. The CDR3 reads CASSQDGASSGDTQYF. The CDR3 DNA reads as TGTGCCAGCAGCCAAGATGGGGCTAGCAGCGGAGATACGCAGTATTTT.

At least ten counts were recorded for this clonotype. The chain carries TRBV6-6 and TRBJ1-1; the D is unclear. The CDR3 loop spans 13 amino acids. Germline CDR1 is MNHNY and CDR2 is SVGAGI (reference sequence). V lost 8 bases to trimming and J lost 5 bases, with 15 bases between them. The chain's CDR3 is CASSRGVGTEAFF. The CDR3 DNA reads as TGTGCCAGCTCCCGGGGTGTGGGTACTGAAGCTTTCTTT.

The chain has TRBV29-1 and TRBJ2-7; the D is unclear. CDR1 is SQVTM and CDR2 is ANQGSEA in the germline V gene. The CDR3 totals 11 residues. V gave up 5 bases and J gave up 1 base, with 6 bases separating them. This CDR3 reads CSVKVSYEQYF. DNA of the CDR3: TGCAGCGTTAAAGTGTCCTACGAGCAGTACTTC.

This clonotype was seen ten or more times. CDR3 sequence reads: CASSLGQGTWYEQYF. As DNA, the CDR3 is TGTGCCAGCAGTTTAGGACAGGGGACTTGGTACGAGCAGTACTTC. The V gene is TRBV12-3 or TRBV12-4, the J gene TRBJ2-7; 8 bases match TRBD1. The CDR3 runs to 15 residues. Trimming cost V 1 base and J 4 bases; bases outside gene matches: 6.

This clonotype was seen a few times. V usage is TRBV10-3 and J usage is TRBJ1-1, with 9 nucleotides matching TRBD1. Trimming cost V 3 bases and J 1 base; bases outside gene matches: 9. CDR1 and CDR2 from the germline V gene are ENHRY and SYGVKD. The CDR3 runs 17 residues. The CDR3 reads CAISDLPGTGTNTEAFF. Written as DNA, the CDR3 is TGTGCCATCAGTGACTTACCCGGGACAGGGACGAACACTGAAGCTTTCTTT.

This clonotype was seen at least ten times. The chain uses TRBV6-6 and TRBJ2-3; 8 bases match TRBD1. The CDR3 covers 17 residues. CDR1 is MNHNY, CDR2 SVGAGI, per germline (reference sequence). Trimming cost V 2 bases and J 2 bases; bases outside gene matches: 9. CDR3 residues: CASSYPAGTGDTDTQYF. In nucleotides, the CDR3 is TGTGCCAGCAGTTACCCCGCCGGGACAGGCGACACAGATACGCAGTATTTT.

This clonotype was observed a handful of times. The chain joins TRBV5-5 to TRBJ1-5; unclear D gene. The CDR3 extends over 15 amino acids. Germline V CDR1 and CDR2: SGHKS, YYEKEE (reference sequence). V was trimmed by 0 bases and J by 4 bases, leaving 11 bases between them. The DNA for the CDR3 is TGTGCCAGCAGCTTGGTTTCCAGCTGGAATCAGCCCCAGCATTTT. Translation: CASSLVSSWNQPQHF.

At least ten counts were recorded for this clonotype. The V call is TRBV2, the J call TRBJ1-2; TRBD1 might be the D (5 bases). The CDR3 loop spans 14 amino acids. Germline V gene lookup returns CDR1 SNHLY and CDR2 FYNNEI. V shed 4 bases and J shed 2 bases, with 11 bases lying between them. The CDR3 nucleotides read TGTGCCAGCAGTGTCGACAGCGAGAACTATGGCTACACCTTC. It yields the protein CASSVDSENYGYTF.

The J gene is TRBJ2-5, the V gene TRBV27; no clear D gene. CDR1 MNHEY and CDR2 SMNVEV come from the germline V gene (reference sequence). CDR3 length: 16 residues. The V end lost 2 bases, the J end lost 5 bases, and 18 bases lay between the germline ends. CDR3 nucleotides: TGTGCCAGCAGTTTAAGCTCCGCGCTCCGCAGGGAGACCCAGTACTTC. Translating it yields CASSLSSALRRETQYF.

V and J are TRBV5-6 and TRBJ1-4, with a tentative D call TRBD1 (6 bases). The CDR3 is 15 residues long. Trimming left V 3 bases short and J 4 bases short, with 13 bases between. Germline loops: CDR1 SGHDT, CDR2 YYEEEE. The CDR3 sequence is CASSSGTFLNEKLFF. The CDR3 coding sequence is TGTGCCAGCAGCTCCGGGACATTCCTTAATGAAAAACTGTTTTTT.

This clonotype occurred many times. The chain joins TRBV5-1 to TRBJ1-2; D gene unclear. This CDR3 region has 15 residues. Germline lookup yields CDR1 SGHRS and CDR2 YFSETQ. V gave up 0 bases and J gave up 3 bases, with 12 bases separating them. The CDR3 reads CASSLGRASYYGYTF. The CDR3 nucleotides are TGCGCCAGCAGCTTGGGTCGGGCGTCCTACTATGGCTACACCTTC.

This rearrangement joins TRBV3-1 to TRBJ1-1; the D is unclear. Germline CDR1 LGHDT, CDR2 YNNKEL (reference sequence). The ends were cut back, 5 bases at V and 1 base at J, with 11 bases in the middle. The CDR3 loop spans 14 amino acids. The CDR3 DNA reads TGTGCCAGCAGCTTCGACGCATCGAACACTGAAGCTTTCTTT. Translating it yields CASSFDASNTEAFF.

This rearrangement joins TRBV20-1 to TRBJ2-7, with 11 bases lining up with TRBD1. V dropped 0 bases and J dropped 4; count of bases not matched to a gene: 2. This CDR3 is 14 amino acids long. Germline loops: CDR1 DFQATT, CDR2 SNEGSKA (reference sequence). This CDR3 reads CSAREDRGRYEQYF. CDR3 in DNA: TGCAGTGCTAGAGAGGACAGGGGGCGGTACGAGCAGTACTTC.

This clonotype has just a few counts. CDR3 DNA: TGCGCCAGCAGCCAATCCCCAGGGGGCTCACATTCTGAAGCTTTCTTT. It yields the protein CASSQSPGGSHSEAFF. V and J are TRBV4-3 and TRBJ1-1, with 8 nucleotides matching TRBD1. The V gene's germline CDR1 is LGHNA and CDR2 YSLEER. CDR3 length: 16 residues. The ends lost 2 bases at V and 6 bases at J; junction bases unmatched: 11.

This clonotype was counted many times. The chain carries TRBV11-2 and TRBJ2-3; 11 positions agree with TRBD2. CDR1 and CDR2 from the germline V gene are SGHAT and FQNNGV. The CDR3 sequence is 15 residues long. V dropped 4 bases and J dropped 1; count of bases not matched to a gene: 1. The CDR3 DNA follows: TGTGCCAGCAGCTATAGCGGGAGGGGCACAGATACGCAGTATTTT. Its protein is CASSYSGRGTDTQYF.

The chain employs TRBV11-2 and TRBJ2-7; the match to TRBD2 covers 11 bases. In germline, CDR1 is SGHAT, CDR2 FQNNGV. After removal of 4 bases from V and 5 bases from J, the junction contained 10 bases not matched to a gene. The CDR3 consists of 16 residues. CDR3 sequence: CASSYQLGLAVHEQYF. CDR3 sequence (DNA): TGTGCCAGCAGCTACCAATTGGGACTAGCGGTCCACGAGCAGTACTTC.